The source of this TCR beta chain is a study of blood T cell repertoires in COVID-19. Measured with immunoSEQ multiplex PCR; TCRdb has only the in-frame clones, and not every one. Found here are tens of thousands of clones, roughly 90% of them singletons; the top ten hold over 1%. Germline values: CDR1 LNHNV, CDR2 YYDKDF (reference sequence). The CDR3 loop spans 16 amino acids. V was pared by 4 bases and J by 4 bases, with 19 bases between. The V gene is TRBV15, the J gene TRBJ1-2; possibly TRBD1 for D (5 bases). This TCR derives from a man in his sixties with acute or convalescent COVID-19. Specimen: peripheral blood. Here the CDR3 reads CATSTTRDLVLYGYTF. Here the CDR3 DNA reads TGTGCCACCAGCACGACCCGGGACTTGGTCCTCTATGGCTACACCTTC.